The rows below give T cell receptor beta chains drawn from one sample of a study of OX40 agonist ivuxolimab in advanced cancers. The method was immunoSEQ multiplex PCR; TCRdb's version includes in-frame clones alone and lacks a portion of them. Of about 80,000 clones listed, roughly 90% are singletons. The specimen was CD4+ or CD8+ T cells sorted from blood, collected in a trial of the OX40 agonist ivuxolimab. These receptors all stem from an adult with an advanced solid tumor such as melanoma, head and neck, liver or kidney cancer. Each CDR3 is given with its conserved first and last residue. Fields, in order: clone size, V gene, J gene, D gene, CDR3 protein, CDR3 DNA. A D gene is named only where the DNA matches it firmly. Rows give clone size only sometimes, using once, few, many, or a class for an expanded clone.

>-|TRBV7-2|TRBJ2-7|TRBD2
CASSSLTGGKNEQYF
TGTGCCAGCAGCTCCCTAACGGGAGGGAAAAACGAGCAGTACTTC
>-|TRBV28|TRBJ1-2|-
CASSFGTRPGYTF
TGTGCCAGCAGTTTTGGAACCAGGCCGGGCTACACCTTC
>-|TRBV29-1|TRBJ1-3|TRBD1
CSGGQGNTIYF
TGCAGCGGGGGACAGGGAAACACCATATATTTT
>-|TRBV5-5|TRBJ2-1|-
CASSLGGSSYNEQFF
TGTGCCAGCAGCTTGGGGGGGAGCTCCTACAATGAGCAGTTCTTC
>-|TRBV9|TRBJ2-5|-
CASSVGATSGETQYF
TGTGCCAGCAGCGTAGGAGCTACGTCGGGGGAGACCCAGTACTTC
>-|TRBV23-1|TRBJ2-5|-
CASSPMGGQETQYF
TGCGCCAGCAGCCCCATGGGGGGTCAAGAGACCCAGTACTTC
>-|TRBV28|TRBJ2-7|-
CASSLGRYEQYF
TGTGCCAGCAGTTTAGGAAGGTACGAGCAGTACTTC
>once|TRBV4-1|TRBJ2-3|-
CASSQGRGADTQYF
TGCGCCAGCAGCCAAGGCCGAGGCGCAGATACGCAGTATTTT
>-|TRBV7-3|TRBJ2-1|TRBD2
CASSPRGGSSHNEQFF
TGTGCCAGCAGCCCAAGGGGCGGGAGTTCCCACAATGAGCAGTTCTTC
>-|TRBV27|TRBJ1-5|-
CASIESHRDNQPQHF
TGTGCCAGCATCGAGAGCCACAGGGACAATCAGCCCCAGCATTTT